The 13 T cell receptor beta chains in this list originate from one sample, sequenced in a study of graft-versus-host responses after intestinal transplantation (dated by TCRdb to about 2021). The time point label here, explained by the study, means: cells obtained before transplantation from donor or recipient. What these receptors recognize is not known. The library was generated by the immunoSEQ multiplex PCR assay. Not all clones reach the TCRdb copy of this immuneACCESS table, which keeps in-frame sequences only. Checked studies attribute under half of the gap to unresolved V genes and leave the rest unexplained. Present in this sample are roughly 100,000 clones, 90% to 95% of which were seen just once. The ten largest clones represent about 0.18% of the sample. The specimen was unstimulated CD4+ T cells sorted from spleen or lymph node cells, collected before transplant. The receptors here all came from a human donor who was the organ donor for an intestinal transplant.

The CDR3, as DNA: TGTGCCAGCTCACCAGGGCAGGGGGCGACCGGGGAGCTGTTTTTT. It yields the protein CASSPGQGATGELFF. The V gene is TRBV18, the J gene TRBJ2-2, with 8 nucleotides matching TRBD1. The germline V gene has CDR1 KGHSH and CDR2 LQKENI. Trimming cost V 2 bases and J 5 bases; bases outside gene matches: 4. The CDR3 totals 15 residues.

The chain's CDR3 is CASGGDSPLHF. The CDR3 nucleotides are TGTGCCAGCGGGGGGGATTCACCCCTCCACTTT. The J gene is TRBJ1-6, the V gene TRBV2; maybe TRBD1 (5 bases). CDR1 SNHLY and CDR2 FYNNEI come from the germline V gene. This CDR3 has 11 amino acids. V lost 8 bases and J 8 bases, leaving 7 bases between the germline ends. The full variable domain, in which reference TRBV2 and TRBJ1-6 provide the parts outside the CDR3, is EPEVTQTPSHQVTQMGQEVILRCVPISNHLYFYWYRQILGQKVEFLVSFYNNEISEKSEIFDDQFSVERPDGSNFTLKIRSTKLEDSAMYFCASGGDSPLHFGNGTRLTVT.

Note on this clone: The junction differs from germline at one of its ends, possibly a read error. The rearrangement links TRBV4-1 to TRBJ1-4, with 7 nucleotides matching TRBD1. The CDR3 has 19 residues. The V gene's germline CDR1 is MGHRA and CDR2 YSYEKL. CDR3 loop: CVSSQDLTGTVSTNEKLFF. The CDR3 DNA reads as TGCGTCAGCAGCCAAGATTTGACCGGGACAGTATCGACTAATGAAAAACTGTTTTTT.

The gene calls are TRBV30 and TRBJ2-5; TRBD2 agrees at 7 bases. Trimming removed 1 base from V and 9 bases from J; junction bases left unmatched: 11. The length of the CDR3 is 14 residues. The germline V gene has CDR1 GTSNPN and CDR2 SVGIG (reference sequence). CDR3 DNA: TGTGCCTGGAGTGGGGGTCTAGCGGATACGGCCCAGTACTTC. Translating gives CAWSGGLADTAQYF.

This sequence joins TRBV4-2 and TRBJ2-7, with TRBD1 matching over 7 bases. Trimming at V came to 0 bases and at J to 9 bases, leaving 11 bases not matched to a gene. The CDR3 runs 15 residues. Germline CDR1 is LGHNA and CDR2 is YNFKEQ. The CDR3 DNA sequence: TGTGCCAGCAGCCAAGATGACCGGGACAGCCACGGGCAGTACTTC. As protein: CASSQDDRDSHGQYF.

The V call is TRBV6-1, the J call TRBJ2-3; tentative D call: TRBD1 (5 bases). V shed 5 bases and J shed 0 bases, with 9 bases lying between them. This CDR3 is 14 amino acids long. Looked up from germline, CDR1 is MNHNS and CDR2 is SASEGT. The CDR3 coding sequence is TGTGCCAGCAGTCGACAGTTTAGCACAGATACGCAGTATTTT. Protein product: CASSRQFSTDTQYF.

CDR3 bases: TGCGCCAGCAGCGACAGGGGAGCTAACTATGGCTACACCTTC. This gives the protein CASSDRGANYGYTF. The chain carries TRBV5-1 and TRBJ1-2, with 8 nucleotides matching TRBD1. Trimming cost V 4 bases and J 0 bases; bases outside gene matches: 2. Germline V gene sequence: CDR1 SGHRS, CDR2 YFSETQ. The CDR3 contains 14 residues.

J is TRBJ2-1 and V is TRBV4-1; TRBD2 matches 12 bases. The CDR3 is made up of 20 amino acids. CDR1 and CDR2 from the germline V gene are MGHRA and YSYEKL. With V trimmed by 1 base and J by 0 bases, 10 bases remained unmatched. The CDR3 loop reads CASSQVSGLAGGSSYNEQFF. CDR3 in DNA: TGCGCCAGCAGCCAAGTATCGGGGCTAGCGGGGGGGAGCTCCTACAATGAGCAGTTCTTC.

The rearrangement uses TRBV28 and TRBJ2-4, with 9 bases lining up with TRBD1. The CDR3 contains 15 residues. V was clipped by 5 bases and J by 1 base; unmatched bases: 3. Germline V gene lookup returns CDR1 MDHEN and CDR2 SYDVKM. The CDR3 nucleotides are TGTGCCAGCAGTATACAGGGGGCCGCCAAAAACATTCAGTACTTC. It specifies CASSIQGAAKNIQYF.

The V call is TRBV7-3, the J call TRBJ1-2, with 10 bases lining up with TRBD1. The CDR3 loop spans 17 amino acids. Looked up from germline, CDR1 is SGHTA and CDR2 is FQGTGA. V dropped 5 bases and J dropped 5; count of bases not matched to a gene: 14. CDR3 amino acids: CASSTRPGTGDGYGYTF. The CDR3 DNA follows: TGTGCCAGCAGCACCCGACCCGGGACAGGGGACGGTTATGGCTACACCTTC.

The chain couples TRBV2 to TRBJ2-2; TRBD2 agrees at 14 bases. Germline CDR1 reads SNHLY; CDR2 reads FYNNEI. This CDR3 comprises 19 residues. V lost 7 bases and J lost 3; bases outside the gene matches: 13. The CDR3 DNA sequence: TGTGCCAGCAAATCCGGGACTAGCGGGGGCCGCGGGCACACCGGGGAGCTGTTTTTT. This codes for CASKSGTSGGRGHTGELFF.

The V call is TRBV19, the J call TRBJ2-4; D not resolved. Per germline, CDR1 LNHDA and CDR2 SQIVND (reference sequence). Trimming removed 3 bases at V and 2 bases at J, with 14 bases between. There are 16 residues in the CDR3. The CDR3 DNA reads TGTGCCAGTAGTATGGGCCGCATCCGACCCAAAAACATTCAGTACTTC. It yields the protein CASSMGRIRPKNIQYF.

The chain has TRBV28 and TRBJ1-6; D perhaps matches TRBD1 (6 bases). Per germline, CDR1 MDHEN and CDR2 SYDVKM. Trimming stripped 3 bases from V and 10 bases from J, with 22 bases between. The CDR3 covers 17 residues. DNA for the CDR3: TGTGCCAGCAGTTTCCAGAAGGGGGGGCAGAGAAGATCACCCCTCCACTTT. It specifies CASSFQKGGQRRSPLHF.